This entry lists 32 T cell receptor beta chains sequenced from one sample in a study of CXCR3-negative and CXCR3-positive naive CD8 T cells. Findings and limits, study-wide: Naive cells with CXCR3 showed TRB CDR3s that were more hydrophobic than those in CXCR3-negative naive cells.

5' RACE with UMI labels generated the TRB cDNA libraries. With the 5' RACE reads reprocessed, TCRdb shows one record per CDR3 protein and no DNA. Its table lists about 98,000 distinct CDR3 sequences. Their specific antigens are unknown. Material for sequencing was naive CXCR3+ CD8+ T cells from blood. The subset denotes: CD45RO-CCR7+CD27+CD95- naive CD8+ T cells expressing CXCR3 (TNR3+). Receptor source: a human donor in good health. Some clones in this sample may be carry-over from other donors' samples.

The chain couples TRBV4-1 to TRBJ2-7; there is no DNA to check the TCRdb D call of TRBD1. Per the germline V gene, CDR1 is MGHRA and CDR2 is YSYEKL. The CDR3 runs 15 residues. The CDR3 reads CASSHLETETYEEYF.

This chain's CDR3 is CASSSDQDNEQFF. V gene TRBV6-5 combines with J gene TRBJ2-1. Germline CDR1 MNHEY, CDR2 SVGAGI. CDR3 length: 13 amino acids.

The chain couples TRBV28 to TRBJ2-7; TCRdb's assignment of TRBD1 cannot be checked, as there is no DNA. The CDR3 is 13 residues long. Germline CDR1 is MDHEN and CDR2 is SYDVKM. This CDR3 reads CASRPGITYEQYF. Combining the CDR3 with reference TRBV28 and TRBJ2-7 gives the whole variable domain DVKVTQSSRYLVKRTGEKVFLECVQDMDHENMFWYRQDPGLGLRLIYFSYDVKMKEKGDIPEGYSVSREKKERFSLILESASTNQTSMYLCASRPGITYEQYFGPGTRLTVT.

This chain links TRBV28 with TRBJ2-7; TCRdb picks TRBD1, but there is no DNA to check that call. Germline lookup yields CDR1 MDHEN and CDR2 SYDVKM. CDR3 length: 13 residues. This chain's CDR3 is CASQMGNPGEQYF. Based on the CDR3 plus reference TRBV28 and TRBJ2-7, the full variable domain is DVKVTQSSRYLVKRTGEKVFLECVQDMDHENMFWYRQDPGLGLRLIYFSYDVKMKEKGDIPEGYSVSREKKERFSLILESASTNQTSMYLCASQMGNPGEQYFGPGTRLTVT.

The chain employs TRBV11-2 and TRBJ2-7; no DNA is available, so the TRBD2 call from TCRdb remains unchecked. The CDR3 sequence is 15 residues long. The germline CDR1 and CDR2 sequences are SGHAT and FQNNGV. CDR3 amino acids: CASSPSGGAGYEQYF.

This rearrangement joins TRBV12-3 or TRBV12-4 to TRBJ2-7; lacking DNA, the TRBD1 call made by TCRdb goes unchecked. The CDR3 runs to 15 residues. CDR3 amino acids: CASSLGGQISYEQYF.

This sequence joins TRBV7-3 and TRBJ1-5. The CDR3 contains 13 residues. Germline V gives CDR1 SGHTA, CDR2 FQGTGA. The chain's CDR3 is CASSLIGGQPQHF.

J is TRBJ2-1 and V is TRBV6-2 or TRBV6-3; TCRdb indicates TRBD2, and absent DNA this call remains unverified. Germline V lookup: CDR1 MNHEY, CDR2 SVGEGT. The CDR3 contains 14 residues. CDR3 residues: CASSQGSGGDEQFF.

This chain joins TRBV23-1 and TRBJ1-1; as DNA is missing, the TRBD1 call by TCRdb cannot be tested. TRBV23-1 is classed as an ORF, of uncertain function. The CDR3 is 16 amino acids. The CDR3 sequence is CASSQSMPGEDTEAFF.

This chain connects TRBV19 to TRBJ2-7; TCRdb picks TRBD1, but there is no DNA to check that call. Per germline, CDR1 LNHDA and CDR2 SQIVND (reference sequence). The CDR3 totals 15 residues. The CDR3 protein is CASSWGTGEAYEQYF.

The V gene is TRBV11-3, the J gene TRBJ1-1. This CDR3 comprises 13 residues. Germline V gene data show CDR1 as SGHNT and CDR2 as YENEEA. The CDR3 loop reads CASSLDRLSEAFF.

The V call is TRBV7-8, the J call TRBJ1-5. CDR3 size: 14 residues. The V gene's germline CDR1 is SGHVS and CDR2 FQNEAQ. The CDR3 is CASSPESRSQPQHF.

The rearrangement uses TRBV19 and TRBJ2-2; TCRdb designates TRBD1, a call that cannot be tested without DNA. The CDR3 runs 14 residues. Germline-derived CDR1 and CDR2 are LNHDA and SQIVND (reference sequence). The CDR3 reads CASNMDRVTGELFF.

CDR3 sequence reads: CASSLVSSYEQYF. The gene calls are TRBV7-9 and TRBJ2-7. Germline assignment: CDR1 SEHNR and CDR2 FQNEAQ (reference sequence). The CDR3 runs to 13 residues.

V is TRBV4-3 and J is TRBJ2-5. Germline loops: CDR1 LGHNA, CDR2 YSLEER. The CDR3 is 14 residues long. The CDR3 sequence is CASSQDLAQETQYF.

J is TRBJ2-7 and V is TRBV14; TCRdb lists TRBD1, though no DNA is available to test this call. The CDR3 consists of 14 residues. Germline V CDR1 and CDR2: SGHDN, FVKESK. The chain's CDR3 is CASSQVQDYYEQYF.

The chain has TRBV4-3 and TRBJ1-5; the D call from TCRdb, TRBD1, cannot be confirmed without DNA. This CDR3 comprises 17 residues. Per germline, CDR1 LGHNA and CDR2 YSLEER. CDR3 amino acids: CASSQGGDRGSSQPQHF.

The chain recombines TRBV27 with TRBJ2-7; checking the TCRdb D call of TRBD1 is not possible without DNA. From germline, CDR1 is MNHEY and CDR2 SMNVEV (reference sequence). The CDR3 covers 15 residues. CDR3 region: CASSLFSGFNYEQYF.

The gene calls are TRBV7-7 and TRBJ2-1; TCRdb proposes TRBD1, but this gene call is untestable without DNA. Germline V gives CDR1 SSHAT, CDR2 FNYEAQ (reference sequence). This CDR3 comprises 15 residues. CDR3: CASSSRLGDNNEQFF.

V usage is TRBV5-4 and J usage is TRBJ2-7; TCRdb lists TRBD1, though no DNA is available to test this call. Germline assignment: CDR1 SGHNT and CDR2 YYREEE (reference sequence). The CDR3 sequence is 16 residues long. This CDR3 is CASSLGLGNRTYEQYF.

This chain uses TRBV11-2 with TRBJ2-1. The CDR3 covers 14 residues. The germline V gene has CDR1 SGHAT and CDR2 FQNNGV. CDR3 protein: CASTTASYYNEQFF.

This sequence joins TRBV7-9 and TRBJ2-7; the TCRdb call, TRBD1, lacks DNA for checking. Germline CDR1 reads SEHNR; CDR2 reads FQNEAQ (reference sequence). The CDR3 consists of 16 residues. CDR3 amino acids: CASSSTFRAGGYEQYF.

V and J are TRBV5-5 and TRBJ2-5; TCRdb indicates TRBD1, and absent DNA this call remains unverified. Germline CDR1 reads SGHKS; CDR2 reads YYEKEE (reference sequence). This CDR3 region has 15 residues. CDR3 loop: CASSLIAGEVETQYF. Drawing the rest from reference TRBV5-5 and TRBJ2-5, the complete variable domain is DAGVTQSPTHLIKTRGQQVTLRCSPISGHKSVSWYQQVLGQGPQFIFQYYEKEERGRGNFPDRFSARQFPNYSSELNVNALLLGDSALYLCASSLIAGEVETQYFGPGTRLLVL.

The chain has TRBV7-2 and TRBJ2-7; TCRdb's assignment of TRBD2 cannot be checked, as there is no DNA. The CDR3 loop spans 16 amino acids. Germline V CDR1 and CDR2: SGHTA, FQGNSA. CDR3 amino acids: CASTKRASGGLDEQYF.

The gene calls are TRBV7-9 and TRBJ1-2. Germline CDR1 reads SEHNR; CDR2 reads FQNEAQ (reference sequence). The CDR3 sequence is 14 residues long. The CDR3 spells CASRGTAVGDGYTF.

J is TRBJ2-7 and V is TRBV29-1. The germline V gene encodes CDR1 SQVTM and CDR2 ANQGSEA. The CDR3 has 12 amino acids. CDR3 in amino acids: CSVADKLYEQYF.

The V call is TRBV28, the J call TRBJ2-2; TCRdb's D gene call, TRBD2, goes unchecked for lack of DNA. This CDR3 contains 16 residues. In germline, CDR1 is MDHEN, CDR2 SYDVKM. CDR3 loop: CASSLAGTPNTGELFF.

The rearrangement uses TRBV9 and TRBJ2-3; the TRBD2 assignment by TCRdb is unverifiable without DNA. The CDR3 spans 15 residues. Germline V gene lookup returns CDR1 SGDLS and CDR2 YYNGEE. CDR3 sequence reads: CASSLTSGDTDTQYF.

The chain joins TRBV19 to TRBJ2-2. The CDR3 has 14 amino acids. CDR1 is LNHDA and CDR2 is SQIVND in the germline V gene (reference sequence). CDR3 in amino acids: CASSIATYTGELFF.

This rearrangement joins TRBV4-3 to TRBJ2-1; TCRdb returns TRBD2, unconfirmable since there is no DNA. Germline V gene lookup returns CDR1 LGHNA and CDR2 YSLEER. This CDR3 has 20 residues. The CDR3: CASSQEALAGGQSPYNEQFF.

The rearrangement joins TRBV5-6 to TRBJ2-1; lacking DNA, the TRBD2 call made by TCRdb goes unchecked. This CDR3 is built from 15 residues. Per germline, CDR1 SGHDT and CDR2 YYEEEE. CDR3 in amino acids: CASSLSGGSYNEQFF.

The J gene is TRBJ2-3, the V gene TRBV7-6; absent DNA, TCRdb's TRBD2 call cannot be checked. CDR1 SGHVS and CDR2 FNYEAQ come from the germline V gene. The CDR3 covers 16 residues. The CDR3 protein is CASTPLGGGGTDTQYF.